This TCR beta chain was documented in a study of blood T cell repertoires in COVID-19. Study summary: Whether acute or convalescent, the COVID-19 samples came from the United States, Italy and Spain.

A single count supports this clone. Germline V gene sequence: CDR1 SNHLY, CDR2 FYNNEI. This CDR3 has 13 residues. The V end was cut by 10 bases, the J end by 3 bases, with 15 bases between. TCRdb's table, derived via immunoSEQ multiplex PCR, lists solely in-frame clones and lacks some. The sample shows a few hundred thousand clones, approximately 89% of them seen only once. Sequenced input: peripheral blood. The receptor was isolated from a woman in her 30s with COVID-19, enrolled during active disease. This chain uses TRBV2 with TRBJ1-2; a possible D gene is TRBD1 (5 bases). The CDR3 DNA reads as TGTGCCACCTACCCTGCCAGGGACTATGGCTACACCTTC. It translates to CATYPARDYGYTF. The full variable domain, rest sourced from reference TRBV2 and TRBJ1-2, is EPEVTQTPSHQVTQMGQEVILRCVPISNHLYFYWYRQILGQKVEFLVSFYNNEISEKSEIFDDQFSVERPDGSNFTLKIRSTKLEDSAMYFCATYPARDYGYTFGSGTRLTVV.